This T cell receptor (beta chain) was sequenced during a study of kidney transplant recipient with SARS-CoV-2 infection. In this sample, this clonotype turned up many times. This CDR3 is 17 amino acids long. V shed 3 bases and J shed 4 bases, with 21 bases lying between them. The germline V gene has CDR1 KGHSY and CDR2 FQNENV. MiXCR, run by TCRdb on the reads, gives a single entry per CDR3 protein. The sample gives under 250,000 distinct CDR3 sequences, 29% of which show up once; 7% to 8% is in the top ten. The specimen was a blood sample, collected at baseline and on day 111 from a kidney transplant recipient. This chain links TRBV16 with TRBJ1-2; unclear D gene. This clonotype was obtained from a male patient in his thirties who had COVID-19 and was a kidney transplant recipient. Some T cells may originate from the graft donor. CDR3 residues: CASSHGAVVRKTYGYTF. The CDR3 DNA reads TGTGCCAGCAGCCACGGAGCGGTCGTTAGAAAGACCTATGGCTACACCTTC.